A single sample is the source of the 7 T cell receptor beta chains below, sequenced in a study of identical twins. MiXCR, run by TCRdb on the 5' RACE reads, gives a single entry per CDR3 protein. The top ten hold approximately 0.94% of the sample, which has 650,000 to 800,000 distinct CDR3 sequences, around 8.3% seen once. These data were also reused for a study on yellow fever vaccine responses in identical twins.

What was sequenced was PBMCs. The receptors stem from a woman younger than 35 in good health.

The sample holds many counts of this clonotype. The V call is TRBV3-1, the J call TRBJ2-1, with 8 bases aligning to TRBD2. In germline, CDR1 is LGHDT, CDR2 YNNKEL (reference sequence). The CDR3 runs 15 residues. The V and J ends lost 1 base and 7 bases, in that order; junction bases with no gene match: 6. CDR3 nucleotides: TGTGCCAGCAGCCAAGGACTAGCGCGAGGGAATGAGCAGTTCTTC. The encoded protein is CASSQGLARGNEQFF.

This clonotype was seen many times. The chain recombines TRBV29-1 with TRBJ2-5; TRBD2 matches 10 bases. Germline V gene lookup returns CDR1 SQVTM and CDR2 ANQGSEA. The CDR3 covers 15 residues. V was pared by 4 bases and J by 5 bases, with 10 bases of the junction left unmatched. The CDR3 DNA follows: TGCAGCGTTGGAGGGGGACTAGCGTCGCCTGAGACCCAGTACTTC. Protein: CSVGGGLASPETQYF.

The chain uses TRBV6-2 or TRBV6-3 and TRBJ2-1; TRBD2 agrees at 7 bases. In germline, CDR1 is MNHEY, CDR2 SVGEGT. CDR3 length equals 12 residues. Trimming at V came to 7 bases and at J to 9 bases, leaving 6 bases not matched to a gene. The CDR3 is CASTKRGSEQFF. Written as DNA, the CDR3 is TGTGCCAGCACCAAGCGGGGTTCTGAGCAGTTCTTC.

This clonotype was observed at least ten times. The junction differs from germline at one of its ends, possibly a read error. The V call is TRBV27, the J call TRBJ2-1, with D perhaps assigned TRBD1 or TRBD2 (5 bases each). Germline V lookup: CDR1 MNHEY, CDR2 SMNVEV (reference sequence). The CDR3 has 13 residues. The CDR3 sequence: CASSLSGANEQFF. The CDR3, as DNA: TGCGCCAGCAGCTTGTCCGGGGCGAATGAGCAGTTCTTC.

This clonotype appeared many times. The genes are TRBV12-3 or TRBV12-4 and TRBJ2-1; D is unresolved. CDR3 length: 12 residues. The V gene lost 1 base and the J gene lost 9 bases, with 7 bases spanning the gap. The CDR3 loop is CASSLVYGEQFF. CDR3 DNA: TGTGCCAGCAGTTTAGTGTATGGTGAGCAGTTCTTC.

This clonotype was seen many times. This chain uses TRBV12-3 or TRBV12-4 with TRBJ2-2; D may match TRBD1 or TRBD2 (6 bases each). V lost 8 bases, J lost 4 bases, and 14 bases lay in between. This CDR3 comprises 14 residues. CDR3 nucleotide sequence: TGTGCCAGCCTAGAGTGGGGGGCCACCGGGGAGCTGTTTTTT. Its translation is CASLEWGATGELFF.

This clonotype was counted only a few times. The rearrangement links TRBV28 to TRBJ1-5; 9 bases line up with TRBD1. Germline-derived CDR1 and CDR2 are MDHEN and SYDVKM. V shed 5 bases, J shed 7 bases, and the junction held 3 bases outside the gene matches. This CDR3 region has 13 residues. CDR3 DNA: TGTGCCAGCAGTGACAGGGGGGGACAGCCCCAGCATTTT. Its translation is CASSDRGGQPQHF. The full variable domain, its missing parts supplied by reference TRBV28 and TRBJ1-5, is DVKVTQSSRYLVKRTGEKVFLECVQDMDHENMFWYRQDPGLGLRLIYFSYDVKMKEKGDIPEGYSVSREKKERFSLILESASTNQTSMYLCASSDRGGQPQHFGDGTRLSIL.